This TCR beta chain originates from a study of T cells in Graves' hyperthyroidism and ophthalmopathy. The sample holds many counts of this clonotype. CDR3 length: 12 residues. Per the germline V gene, CDR1 is KGHSH and CDR2 is LQKENI. V was shortened by 3 bases and J by 7 bases, with 9 bases between the two germline ends. The source material, RNA transcripts, was used to amplify TCR beta CDR3 regions. A set of HTBI primers served as the primers for a first-round RT-PCR of the TCR CDR3. Each CDR3 protein is one row after TCRdb ran MiXCR on the multiplex PCR reads. The table shows about 380,000 distinct CDR3 sequences, with approximately 18% occurring only once. A roughly 10 ml volume of fresh peripheral blood provided the PBMCs.

The chain combines TRBV18 with TRBJ1-2; D uncertain. Sequencing was performed on blood. The TCR comes from a man younger than 30 with Graves' ophthalmopathy. The CDR3 here is CASSPTEGGYTF. Here the CDR3 DNA reads TGTGCCAGCTCACCGACGGAGGGTGGCTACACCTTC.